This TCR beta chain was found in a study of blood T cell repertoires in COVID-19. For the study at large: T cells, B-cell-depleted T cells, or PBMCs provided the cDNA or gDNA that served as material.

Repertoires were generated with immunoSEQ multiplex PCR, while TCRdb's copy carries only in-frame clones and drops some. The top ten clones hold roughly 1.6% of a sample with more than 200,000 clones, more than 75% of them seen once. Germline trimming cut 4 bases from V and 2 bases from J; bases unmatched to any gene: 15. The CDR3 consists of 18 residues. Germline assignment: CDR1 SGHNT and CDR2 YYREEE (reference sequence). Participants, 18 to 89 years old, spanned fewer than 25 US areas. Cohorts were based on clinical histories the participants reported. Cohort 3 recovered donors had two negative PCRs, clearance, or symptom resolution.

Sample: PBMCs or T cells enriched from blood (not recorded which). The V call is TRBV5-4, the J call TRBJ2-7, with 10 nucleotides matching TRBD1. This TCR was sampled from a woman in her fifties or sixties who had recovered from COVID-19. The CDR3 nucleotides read TGTGCCAGCAGCCCCCTAGACCGGGACAGGGGTTCCCCCTACGAGCAGTACTTC. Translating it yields CASSPLDRDRGSPYEQYF.